Below are 17 T cell receptor beta chains sequenced from a single sample in a study of blood T cell repertoires in COVID-19. Profiled with immunoSEQ multiplex PCR; TCRdb holds only in-frame clones, not every one. The table lists about 370,000 clones, roughly 90% of them singletons. Sequenced sample: peripheral blood. These receptors came from a woman younger than 45 with COVID-19, enrolled during active disease.

The chain recombines TRBV3-1 (or the pseudogene TRBV3-2) with TRBJ2-7; D perhaps matches TRBD2 (6 bases). Germline CDR1 reads LGHDT; CDR2 reads YNNKEL (reference sequence). The length of the CDR3 is 14 residues. Between the trimmed V and J ends, which lost 6 bases and 2 bases, there was a span of 14 bases. CDR3 nucleotide sequence: TGTGCCAGCAGGGCCGGAGGGATCGCCTACGAGCAGTACTTC. Protein product: CASRAGGIAYEQYF.

The chain employs TRBV6-2 or TRBV6-3 and TRBJ1-5; D might be TRBD1 (5 bases). CDR3 length: 16 residues. V lost 0 bases and J lost 2, with 11 bases in between. CDR1 is MNHEY, CDR2 SVGEGT, per germline. The DNA for the CDR3 is TGTGCCAGCAGTTACTCGGGCAGGGTCGGCAATCAGCCCCAGCATTTT. This encodes CASSYSGRVGNQPQHF.

The chain has TRBV2 and TRBJ2-7, with 7 bases that match TRBD1. V trimming: 1 base; J trimming: 3 bases; junction bases outside the gene matches: 6. This CDR3 is 15 amino acids long. Germline V gene lookup returns CDR1 SNHLY and CDR2 FYNNEI. In DNA form, the CDR3 reads TGTGCCAGCAGTGAAGAGGGGGCAGGGTACTACGAGCAGTACGTC. Protein sequence: CASSEEGAGYYEQYV.

In this sample, this clone turned up once. J is TRBJ2-3 and V is TRBV5-6, with 8 nucleotides matching TRBD2. Unmatched junction bases numbered 6, after V lost 2 bases and J lost 4 bases. This CDR3 contains 15 residues. Germline V gene sequence: CDR1 SGHDT, CDR2 YYEEEE. CDR3 region: CASSFTGGQADTQYF. CDR3 DNA: TGTGCCAGCAGCTTTACGGGAGGGCAGGCAGATACGCAGTATTTT.

This clone came up once. The rearrangement uses TRBV12-5 and TRBJ2-1; 8 nucleotides match TRBD2. V gave up 0 bases and J gave up 4 bases; unmatched junction bases: 8. The germline V gene has CDR1 LGHNT and CDR2 FRNRAP. This CDR3 is 17 amino acids long. The CDR3 bases are TGTGCTAGTGGTTTGGTACTTGGCGGGGGGCCATACAATGAGCAGTTCTTC. This sequence encodes CASGLVLGGGPYNEQFF.

The V gene is TRBV2, the J gene TRBJ1-1, with no clear D. The CDR3 is 13 amino acids. Looked up from germline, CDR1 is SNHLY and CDR2 is FYNNEI. Trimming left V 7 bases short and J 6 bases short, with 15 bases between. Here the CDR3 DNA reads TGTGCCAGCAATCTGGGCGCCGGCGCTGAAGCTTTCTTT. Translated, it gives CASNLGAGAEAFF.

A single count supports this clone. The CDR3 DNA follows: TGCAGCGCGACGACTAGCGGGGGATACACAGATACGCAGTATTTT. Translating gives CSATTSGGYTDTQYF. The chain is built from TRBV29-1 and TRBJ2-3; 12 positions agree with TRBD2. The V and J ends lost 7 bases and 2 bases, in that order; junction bases with no gene match: 7. From germline, CDR1 is SQVTM and CDR2 ANQGSEA. The CDR3 sequence is 15 residues long.

The genes are TRBV5-5 and TRBJ2-1, with 7 nucleotides matching TRBD2. Germline V gives CDR1 SGHKS, CDR2 YYEKEE (reference sequence). The CDR3 extends over 16 amino acids. J gave up 5 bases and V 5 bases, and 13 bases lay outside the gene matches. The CDR3 region has the DNA TGTGCCAGCAGTCCGTACGGCGGGAGTGGCGACAATGAGCAGTTCTTC. It encodes CASSPYGGSGDNEQFF.

The chain joins TRBV18 to TRBJ2-1; TRBD2 agrees at 10 bases. The J segment lost 11 bases and the V segment lost 1 base, leaving 2 bases of the junction unmatched. The CDR3 covers 13 residues. Germline assignment: CDR1 KGHSH and CDR2 LQKENI. CDR3 bases: TGTGCCAGCTCACCACAGCGGGAGGGCAAGCAGTTCTTC. This encodes CASSPQREGKQFF.

This chain connects TRBV7-2 to TRBJ2-7; TRBD1 aligns across 9 bases. The CDR3 spans 14 residues. Unmatched junction bases numbered 3, after V lost 1 base and J lost 5 bases. Germline V gene lookup returns CDR1 SGHTA and CDR2 FQGNSA. CDR3 residues: CASSLEQGADEQYV. The DNA for the CDR3 is TGTGCCAGCAGCTTAGAACAGGGGGCGGACGAGCAGTACGTC.

The rearrangement joins TRBV30 to TRBJ1-1, with 9 bases identical to TRBD1. Germline V gives CDR1 GTSNPN, CDR2 SVGIG (reference sequence). The CDR3 has 13 residues. V shed 4 bases, J shed 3 bases, and the junction held 3 bases outside the gene matches. The CDR3, as DNA: TGTGCCTGGAACAGGGGGCACGACACTGAAGCTTTCTTT. It encodes CAWNRGHDTEAFF.

The J gene is TRBJ2-3, the V gene TRBV4-3; TRBD2 matches 11 bases. CDR1 and CDR2 (germline): LGHNA, YSLEER. This CDR3 comprises 16 residues. After removal of 4 bases from V and 8 bases from J, the junction contained 11 bases not matched to a gene. The CDR3 sequence is CASSPQTSGGLGTQYF. The CDR3 nucleotides read TGCGCCAGCAGCCCCCAAACTAGCGGGGGATTGGGTACGCAGTATTTT.

The gene calls are TRBV7-9 and TRBJ2-1; 8 bases fit TRBD1. This CDR3 contains 15 residues. CDR1 is SEHNR, CDR2 FQNEAQ, per germline (reference sequence). Losses at the gene ends were 3 bases for V and 7 bases for J; bases not matched to a gene: 8. The CDR3 DNA follows: TGTGCCAGCAGCTTGGGCCAGGGGGCACAAAATGAGCAGTTCTTC. Residues: CASSLGQGAQNEQFF.

V and J are TRBV6-2 or TRBV6-3 and TRBJ2-3, with D possibly TRBD1 on 5 matching bases. Trimming took off 2 bases at V and 0 bases at J, with 15 bases between the two ends. There are 17 residues in the CDR3. Germline assignment: CDR1 MNHEY and CDR2 SVGEGT. CDR3 residues: CASSYPVYTGSTDTQYF. The CDR3 DNA follows: TGTGCCAGCAGTTACCCAGTCTATACAGGTAGCACAGATACGCAGTATTTT.

This clone appeared a single time. The chain joins TRBV6-6 to TRBJ2-7, with 10 bases aligning to TRBD2. V lost 5 bases to trimming and J lost 5 bases; unmatched junction nucleotides: 9. This CDR3 contains 15 residues. Germline V gene sequence: CDR1 MNHNY, CDR2 SVGAGI (reference sequence). The CDR3 region is CASSPGLASAHEQYV. The CDR3 DNA is TGTGCCAGCAGTCCGGGACTAGCGTCAGCCCACGAGCAGTACGTC.

The J gene is TRBJ1-2, the V gene TRBV6-5, with 7 bases lining up with TRBD1. Per the germline V gene, CDR1 is MNHEY and CDR2 is SVGAGI. This CDR3 is 13 amino acids long. J gave up 11 bases and V 8 bases, and 14 bases lay outside the gene matches. DNA of the CDR3: TGTGCCAGCCGCCGAACAGGACAGGTGGGATACACCTTC. Translated: CASRRTGQVGYTF.

This clone has only one observation. The rearrangement uses TRBV9 and TRBJ1-3; D perhaps matches TRBD1 (5 bases). This CDR3 has 16 residues. The ends were cut back, 4 bases at V and 3 bases at J, with 17 bases in the middle. Germline-derived CDR1 and CDR2 are SGDLS and YYNGEE. The CDR3 nucleotides read TGTGCCAGCAGCCGAATGGTTGGGGGAGGTGGAAACACCATATATTTT. As protein: CASSRMVGGGGNTIYF.